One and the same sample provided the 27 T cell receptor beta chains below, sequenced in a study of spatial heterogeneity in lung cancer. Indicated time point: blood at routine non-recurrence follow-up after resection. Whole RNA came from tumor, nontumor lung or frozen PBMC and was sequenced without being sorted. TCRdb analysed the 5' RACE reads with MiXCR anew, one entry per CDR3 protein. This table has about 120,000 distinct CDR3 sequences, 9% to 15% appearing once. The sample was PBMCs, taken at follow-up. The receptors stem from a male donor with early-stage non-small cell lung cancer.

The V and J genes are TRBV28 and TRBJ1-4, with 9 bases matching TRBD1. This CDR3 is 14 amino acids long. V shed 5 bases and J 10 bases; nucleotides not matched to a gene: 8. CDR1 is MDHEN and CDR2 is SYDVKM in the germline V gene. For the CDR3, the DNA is TGTGCCAGCAGTCCGGGACAGGGCAGGGCAAAACTGTTTTTT. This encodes CASSPGQGRAKLFF.

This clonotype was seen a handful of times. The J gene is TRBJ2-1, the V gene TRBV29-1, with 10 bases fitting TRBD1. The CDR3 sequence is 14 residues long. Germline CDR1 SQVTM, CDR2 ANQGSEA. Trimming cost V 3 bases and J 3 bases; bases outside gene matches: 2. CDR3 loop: CSVEGQGIYNEQFF. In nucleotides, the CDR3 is TGCAGCGTTGAGGGACAGGGGATCTACAATGAGCAGTTCTTC.

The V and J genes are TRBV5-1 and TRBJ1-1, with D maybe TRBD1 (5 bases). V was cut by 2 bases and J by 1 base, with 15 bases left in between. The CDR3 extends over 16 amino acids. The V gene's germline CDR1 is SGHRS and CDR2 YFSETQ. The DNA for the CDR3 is TGCGCCAGCAGCTTAGGGGCACGGAGAGGGAACACTGAAGCTTTCTTT. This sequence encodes CASSLGARRGNTEAFF.

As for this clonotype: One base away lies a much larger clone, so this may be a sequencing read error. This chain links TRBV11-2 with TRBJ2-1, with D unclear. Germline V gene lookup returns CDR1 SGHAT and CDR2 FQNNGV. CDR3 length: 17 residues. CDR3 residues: CVSSLGGYPSSYNEQFF. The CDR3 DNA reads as TGTGTCAGCAGCTTAGGCGGCTATCCGAGCTCCTACAATGAGCAGTTCTTC.

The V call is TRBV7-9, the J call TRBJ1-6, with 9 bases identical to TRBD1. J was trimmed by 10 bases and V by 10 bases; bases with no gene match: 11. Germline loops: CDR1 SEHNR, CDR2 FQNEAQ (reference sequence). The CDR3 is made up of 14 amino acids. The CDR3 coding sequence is TGTGCCACTACCCACGGGACAGGGCCCTCACCCCTCCACTTT. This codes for CATTHGTGPSPLHF. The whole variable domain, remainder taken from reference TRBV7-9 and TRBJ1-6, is DTGVSQNPRHKITKRGQNVTFRCDPISEHNRLYWYRQTLGQGPEFLTYFQNEAQLEKSRLLSDRFSAERPKGSFSTLEIQRTEQGDSAMYLCATTHGTGPSPLHFGNGTRLTVT.

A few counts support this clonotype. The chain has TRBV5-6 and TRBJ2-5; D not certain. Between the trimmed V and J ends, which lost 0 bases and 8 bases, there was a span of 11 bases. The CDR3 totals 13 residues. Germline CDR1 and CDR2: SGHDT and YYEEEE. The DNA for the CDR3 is TGTGCCAGCAGCTTGGAGACCGAAGTAACCCAGTACTTC. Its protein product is CASSLETEVTQYF.

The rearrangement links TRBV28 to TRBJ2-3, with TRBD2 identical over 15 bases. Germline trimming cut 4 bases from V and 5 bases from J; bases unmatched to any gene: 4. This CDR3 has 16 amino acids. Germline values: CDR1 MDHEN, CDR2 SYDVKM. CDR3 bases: TGTGCCAGCAGTTCGGGACTAGCGGGGGGAAAAGATACGCAGTATTTT. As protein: CASSSGLAGGKDTQYF.

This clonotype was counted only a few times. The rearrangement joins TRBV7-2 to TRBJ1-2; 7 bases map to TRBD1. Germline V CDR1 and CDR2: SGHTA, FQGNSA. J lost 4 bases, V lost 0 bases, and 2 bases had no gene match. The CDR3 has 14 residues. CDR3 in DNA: TGTGCCAGCAGCTTAGCCGGGACAGCCTATGGCTACACCTTC. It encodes CASSLAGTAYGYTF.

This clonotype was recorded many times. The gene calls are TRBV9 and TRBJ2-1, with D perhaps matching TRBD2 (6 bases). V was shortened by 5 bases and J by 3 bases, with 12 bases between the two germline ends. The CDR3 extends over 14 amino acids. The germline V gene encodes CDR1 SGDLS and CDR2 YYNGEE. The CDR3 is CASRAGTGYNEQFF. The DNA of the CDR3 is TGTGCCAGCAGGGCCGGGACTGGCTACAATGAGCAGTTCTTC. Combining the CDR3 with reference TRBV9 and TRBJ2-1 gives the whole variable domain DSGVTQTPKHLITATGQRVTLRCSPRSGDLSVYWYQQSLDQGLQFLIQYYNGEERAKGNILERFSAQQFPDLHSELNLSSLELGDSALYFCASRAGTGYNEQFFGPGTRLTVL.

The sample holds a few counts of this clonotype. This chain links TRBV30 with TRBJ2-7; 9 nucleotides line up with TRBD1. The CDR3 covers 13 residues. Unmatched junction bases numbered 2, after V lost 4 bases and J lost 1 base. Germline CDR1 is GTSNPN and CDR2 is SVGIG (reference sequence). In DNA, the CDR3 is TGTGCCTGGAACGGACAGGGGTCCTACGAGCAGTACTTC. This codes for CAWNGQGSYEQYF.

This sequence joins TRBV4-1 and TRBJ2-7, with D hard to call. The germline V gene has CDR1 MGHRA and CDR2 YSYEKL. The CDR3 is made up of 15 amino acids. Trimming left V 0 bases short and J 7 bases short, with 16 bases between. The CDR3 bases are TGCGCCAGCAGCCAAGAGTGGGATCAAGGTCGGGAGCAGTACTTC. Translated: CASSQEWDQGREQYF.

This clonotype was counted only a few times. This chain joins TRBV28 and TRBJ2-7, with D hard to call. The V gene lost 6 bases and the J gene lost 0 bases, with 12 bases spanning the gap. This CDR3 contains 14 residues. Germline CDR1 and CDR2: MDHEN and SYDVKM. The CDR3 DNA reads TGTGCCAGCAGCCCCGCCGACAACTCCTACGAGCAGTACTTC. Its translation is CASSPADNSYEQYF.

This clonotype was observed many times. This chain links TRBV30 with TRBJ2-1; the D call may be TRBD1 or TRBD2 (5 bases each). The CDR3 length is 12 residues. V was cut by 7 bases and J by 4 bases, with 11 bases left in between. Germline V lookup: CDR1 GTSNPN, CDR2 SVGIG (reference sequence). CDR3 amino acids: CAFSRGYNEQFF. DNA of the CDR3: TGTGCCTTTTCGAGGGGTTACAATGAGCAGTTCTTC. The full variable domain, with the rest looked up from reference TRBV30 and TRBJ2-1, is SQTIHQWPATLVQPVGSPLSLECTVEGTSNPNLYWYRQAAGRGLQLLFYSVGIGQISSEVPQNLSASRPQDRQFILSSKKLLLSDSGFYLCAFSRGYNEQFFGPGTRLTVL.

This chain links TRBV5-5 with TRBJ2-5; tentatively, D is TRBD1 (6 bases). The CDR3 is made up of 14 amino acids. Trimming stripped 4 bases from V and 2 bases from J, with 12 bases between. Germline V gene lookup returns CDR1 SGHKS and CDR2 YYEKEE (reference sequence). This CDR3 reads CASSVGTTQETQYF. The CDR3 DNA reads TGTGCCAGCAGCGTCGGGACAACTCAAGAGACCCAGTACTTC.

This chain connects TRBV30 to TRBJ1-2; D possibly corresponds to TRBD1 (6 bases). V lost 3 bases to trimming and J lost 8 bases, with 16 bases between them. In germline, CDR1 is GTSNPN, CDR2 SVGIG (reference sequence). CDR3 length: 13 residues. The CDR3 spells CAWSQQGLAGYTF. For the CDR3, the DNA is TGTGCCTGGAGCCAGCAGGGGTTGGCAGGCTACACCTTC.

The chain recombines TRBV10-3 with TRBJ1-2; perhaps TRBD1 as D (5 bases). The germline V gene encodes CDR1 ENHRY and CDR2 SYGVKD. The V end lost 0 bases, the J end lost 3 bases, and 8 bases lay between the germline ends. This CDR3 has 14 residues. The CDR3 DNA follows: TGTGCCATCAGTGAGTCTGAGGGGTACTATGGCTACACCTTC. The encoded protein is CAISESEGYYGYTF.

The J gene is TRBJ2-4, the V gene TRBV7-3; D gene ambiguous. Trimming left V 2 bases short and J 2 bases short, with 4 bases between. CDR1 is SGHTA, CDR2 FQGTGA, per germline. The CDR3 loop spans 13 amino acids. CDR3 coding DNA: TGTGCCAGCAGCTTAGACCCCAAAAACATTCAGTACTTC. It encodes CASSLDPKNIQYF.

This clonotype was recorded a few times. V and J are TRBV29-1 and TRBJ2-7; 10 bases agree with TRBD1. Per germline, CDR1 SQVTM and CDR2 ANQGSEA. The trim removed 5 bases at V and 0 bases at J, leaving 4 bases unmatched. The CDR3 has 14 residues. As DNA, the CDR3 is TGCAGCGTTTTTGGGACAGGGGACTCCTACGAGCAGTACTTC. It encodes CSVFGTGDSYEQYF.

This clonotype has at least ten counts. The CDR3 coding sequence is TGCGCCAGCAGCGCCGGGAGTTCCTACGAGCAGTACTTC. Protein sequence: CASSAGSSYEQYF. The V gene is TRBV5-1, the J gene TRBJ2-7, with D maybe TRBD2 (6 bases). This CDR3 spans 13 amino acids. CDR1 and CDR2 (germline): SGHRS, YFSETQ. Trimming took 4 bases from V and 1 from J, leaving 9 bases between them.

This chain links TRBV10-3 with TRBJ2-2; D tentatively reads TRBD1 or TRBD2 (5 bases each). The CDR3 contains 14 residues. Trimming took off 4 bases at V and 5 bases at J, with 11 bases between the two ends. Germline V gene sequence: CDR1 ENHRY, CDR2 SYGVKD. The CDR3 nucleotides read TGTGCCATCAGTGGAGGGGCCGATACCGGGGAGCTGTTTTTT. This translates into CAISGGADTGELFF.

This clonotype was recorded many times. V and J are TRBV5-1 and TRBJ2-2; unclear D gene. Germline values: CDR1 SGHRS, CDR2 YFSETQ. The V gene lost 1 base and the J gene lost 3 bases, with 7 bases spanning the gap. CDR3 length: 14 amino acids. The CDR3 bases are TGCGCCAGCAGCTTGACCAGCCACACCGGGGAGCTGTTTTTT. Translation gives CASSLTSHTGELFF.

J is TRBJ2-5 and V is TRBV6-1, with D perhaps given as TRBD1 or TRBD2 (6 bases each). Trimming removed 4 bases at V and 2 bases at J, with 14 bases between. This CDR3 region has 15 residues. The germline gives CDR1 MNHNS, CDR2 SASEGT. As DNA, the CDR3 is TGTGCCAGCAGTGGAAGGGGGGCAGGGCAAGAGACCCAGTACTTC. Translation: CASSGRGAGQETQYF.

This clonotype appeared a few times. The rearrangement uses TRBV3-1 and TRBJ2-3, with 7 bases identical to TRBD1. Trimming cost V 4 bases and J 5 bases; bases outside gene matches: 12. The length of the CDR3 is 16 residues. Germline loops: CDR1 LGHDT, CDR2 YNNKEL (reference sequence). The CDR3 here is CASSPRGTGDGDTQYF. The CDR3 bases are TGTGCCAGCAGCCCCAGAGGTACAGGGGATGGAGATACGCAGTATTTT.

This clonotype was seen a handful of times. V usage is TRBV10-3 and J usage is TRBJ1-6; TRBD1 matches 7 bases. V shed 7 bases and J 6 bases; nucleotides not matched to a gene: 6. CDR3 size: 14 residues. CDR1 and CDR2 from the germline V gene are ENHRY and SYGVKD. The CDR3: CAITGQETNSPLHF. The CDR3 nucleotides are TGTGCCATCACCGGACAGGAGACTAATTCACCCCTCCACTTT.

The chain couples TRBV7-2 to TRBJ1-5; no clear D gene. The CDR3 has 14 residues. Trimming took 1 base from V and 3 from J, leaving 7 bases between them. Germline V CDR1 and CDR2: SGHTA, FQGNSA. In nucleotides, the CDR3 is TGTGCCAGCAGCTTAGGGACGTACAATCAGCCCCAGCATTTT. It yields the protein CASSLGTYNQPQHF. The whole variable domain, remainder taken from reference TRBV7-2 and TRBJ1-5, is GAGVSQSPSNKVTEKGKDVELRCDPISGHTALYWYRQSLGQGLEFLIYFQGNSAPDKSGLPSDRFSAERTGGSVSTLTIQRTQQEDSAVYLCASSLGTYNQPQHFGDGTRLSIL.

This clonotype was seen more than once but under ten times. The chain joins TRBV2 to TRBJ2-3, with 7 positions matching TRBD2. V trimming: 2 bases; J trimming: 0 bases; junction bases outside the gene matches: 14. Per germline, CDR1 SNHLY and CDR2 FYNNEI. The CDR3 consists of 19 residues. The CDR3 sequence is CASSEFGSSGSSSTDTQYF. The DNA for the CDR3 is TGTGCCAGCAGTGAATTCGGATCTAGCGGAAGTTCTAGCACAGATACGCAGTATTTT.

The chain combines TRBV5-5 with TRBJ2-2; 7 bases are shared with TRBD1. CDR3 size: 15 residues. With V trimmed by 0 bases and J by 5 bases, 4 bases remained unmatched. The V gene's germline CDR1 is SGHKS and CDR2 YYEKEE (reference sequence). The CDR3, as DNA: TGTGCCAGCAGCTTGGAGGGGGCCGGAACCGGGGAGCTGTTTTTT. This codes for CASSLEGAGTGELFF.